This T cell receptor (beta chain) was sequenced in a study of type 1 regulatory T cells. On the study more broadly: This in vitro CD4 product, T-allo10, is enriched for Tr1 cells and alloantigen-specific.

Study outcomes and limitations: Type 1 regulatory T cells had a more restricted TCR repertoire than non-type 1 regulatory T cells.

CDR1 is LGHNA, CDR2 YNFKEQ, per germline. The CDR3 length is 16 residues. V lost 4 bases to trimming and J lost 12 bases; unmatched junction nucleotides: 14. Each CDR3 protein is one row after TCRdb ran MiXCR on the reads. This table has about 62,000 distinct CDR3 sequences, around 62% appearing once. This clonotype was recorded a few times. Its matching antigen is unknown. Input material: cultured non-Tr1 T cells, either the whole culture or a sorted T cell fraction (not recorded which). The source is a human donor in good health. The chain links TRBV4-2 to TRBJ2-1; the match to TRBD2 covers 11 bases. For the CDR3, the DNA is TGTGCCAGCAGCCGCCTCGCTAGCGGGAGGCCAACCGGGCAGTTCTTC. It translates to CASSRLASGRPTGQFF.